This TCR beta chain was documented in a study of OX40 agonist ivuxolimab in advanced cancers. Study in general: Dosing consisted of intravenous ivuxolimab at 0.01 to 10 mg/kg every 2 weeks. Head and neck, renal cell, melanoma or hepatocellular carcinoma were the cancers that dose-escalation patients had. Points from the study as a whole: Low normalized T-cell clonal expansion was additionally recorded for some nonresponders.

This table comes from immunoSEQ multiplex PCR, and its TCRdb copy is limited to in-frame clones, with some not included. The data contain around 86,000 clones, 75% to 90% of them singletons. The table lists this clone with a few counts. Antigen: not known. In germline, CDR1 is SGHRS, CDR2 YFSETQ. With 4 bases removed from V and 3 bases from J, the gap between germline ends came to 17 bases. The CDR3 is 16 residues long. The rearrangement joins TRBV5-1 to TRBJ1-3; D gene ambiguous. This TCR derives from an adult with an advanced solid tumor such as melanoma, head and neck, liver or kidney cancer. The sample was CD4+ or CD8+ T cells sorted from blood, taken in a trial of the OX40 agonist ivuxolimab. The CDR3 nucleotides read TGCGCCAGCAGCCTAAGCCTCGGGGAGGGTGGAAACACCATATATTTT. The encoded protein is CASSLSLGEGGNTIYF. The full variable domain, rest sourced from reference TRBV5-1 and TRBJ1-3, is KAGVTQTPRYLIKTRGQQVTLSCSPISGHRSVSWYQQTPGQGLQFLFEYFSETQRNKGNFPGRFSGRQFSNSRSEMNVSTLELGDSALYLCASSLSLGEGGNTIYFGEGSWLTVV.